This T cell receptor beta chain was obtained from a study of vaccination effects on CD4 cells after COVID-19. Study-level findings and limits: Marked contraction was observed in infection-induced and vaccine-induced clones late after vaccination.

Germline V gives CDR1 SGHTA, CDR2 FQGNSA. The CDR3 contains 15 residues. V lost 5 bases and J 0 bases, leaving 12 bases between the germline ends. Sequenced by immunoSEQ multiplex PCR; TCRdb stores in-frame clones only, minus some. This sample has 40,000 to 50,000 clones, with around 74% found just once. Regarding this clone: Its antigen is unidentified.

Using viral peptide pools, the ViraFEST assay grew out antigen-specific CD4+ T cells prior to sequencing. Upon completion of roughly ten days in culture, CD4+ T cells were isolated. A positive SARS-CoV-2 PCR test fell between March and December 2020. The chain is built from TRBV7-2 and TRBJ2-3, with D tentatively TRBD1 or TRBD2 (5 bases each). The material sequenced was CD4+ T cells from PBMCs cultured with a peptide pool, taken before COVID-19 vaccination. The sequence was obtained from a human donor who had a prior SARS-CoV-2 infection. CDR3 nucleotides: TGTGCCAGCAGCCAAAGGGGACCTAGCACAGATACGCAGTATTTT. As protein: CASSQRGPSTDTQYF. Full variable domain (remainder filled in from reference TRBV7-2 and TRBJ2-3): GAGVSQSPSNKVTEKGKDVELRCDPISGHTALYWYRQSLGQGLEFLIYFQGNSAPDKSGLPSDRFSAERTGGSVSTLTIQRTQQEDSAVYLCASSQRGPSTDTQYFGPGTRLTVL.